This T cell receptor beta chain derives from a study of T-cell memory formation after mild COVID-19. Findings of the study overall: Clones shrinking from day 15 to 85 showed even CD4/CD8 mixes; later expanders tilted CD4+.

This clonotype was seen repeatedly, ten times or more. As yet, its antigen is unknown. Germline V gene sequence: CDR1 SNHLY, CDR2 FYNNEI. The CDR3 is 13 residues long. V gave up 5 bases and J gave up 3 bases, with 7 bases separating them. TCRdb ran MiXCR on the 5' RACE reads and lists one entry per CDR3 protein. Of over 150,000 distinct CDR3 sequences detected, roughly 18% appear once; the ten largest clones hold around 3.9%. This TCR came from a man between 18 and 35 years old who had mild COVID-19 (a few samples of this study predate the infection). Cell type and time point are not known. This chain connects TRBV2 to TRBJ2-2, with D perhaps matching TRBD1 (5 bases). The sequenced sample was PBMCs or a T cell subset sorted from them (not recorded which). CDR3 sequence: CASSRQYTGELFF. DNA of the CDR3: TGTGCCAGCAGTAGACAGTACACCGGGGAGCTGTTTTTT.